The rows below give T cell receptor beta chains drawn from one sample of a study of graft-versus-host responses after intestinal transplantation. Here immunoSEQ multiplex PCR was the method, and the copy in TCRdb shows in-frame clones only, minus some. The data contain about 88,000 clones, 85% to 95% of them singletons. Their cognate antigens are unknown. This material consisted of unstimulated CD4+ T cells sorted from spleen or lymph node cells, taken before transplant. These receptor sequences come from a human donor who was the organ donor for an intestinal transplant. Both conserved end residues are part of each CDR3. The D gene is left open where the match is weak. Clone size is not always given. Where it is, it says once, few, many or a class for expanded clones.

size: -; V: TRBV11-2; J: TRBJ1-1; D: -; CDR3: CASSLDPAKNTEAFF; DNA: TGTGCCAGCAGCTTAGATCCGGCGAAGAACACTGAAGCTTTCTTT
size: -; V: TRBV25-1; J: TRBJ1-2; D: -; CDR3: CASSESGRAISGYTF; DNA: TGTGCCAGCAGTGAATCCGGCAGGGCCATAAGTGGCTACACCTTC
size: -; V: TRBV5-1; J: TRBJ2-7; D: TRBD1; CDR3: CASSLALGTGAYEQYF; DNA: TGCGCCAGCAGCTTGGCCCTAGGGACAGGGGCCTACGAGCAGTACTTC
size: -; V: TRBV5-4; J: TRBJ1-1; D: TRBD1; CDR3: CASSPDRGTEAFF; DNA: TGTGCCAGCAGCCCGGACAGGGGGACTGAAGCTTTCTTT
size: -; V: TRBV7-2; J: TRBJ2-3; D: -; CDR3: CASSPTAYTDTQYF; DNA: TGTGCCAGCAGCCCGACAGCTTACACAGATACGCAGTATTTT
size: -; V: TRBV7-2; J: TRBJ1-1; D: TRBD1; CDR3: CASSLQGGLSTEAFF; DNA: TGTGCCAGCAGCTTACAAGGGGGCTTAAGCACTGAAGCTTTCTTT
size: -; V: TRBV11-2; J: TRBJ1-2; D: -; CDR3: CASSPRGARDGYTF; DNA: TGTGCCAGCAGCCCGCGGGGGGCGCGGGATGGCTACACCTTC
size: -; V: TRBV25-1; J: TRBJ1-6; D: TRBD1; CDR3: CASSDDRGNSPLHF; DNA: TGTGCCAGCAGTGACGACAGGGGAAATTCACCCCTCCACTTT
size: -; V: TRBV18; J: TRBJ1-5; D: TRBD1; CDR3: CASSPRQGVQPQHF; DNA: TGTGCCAGCTCACCCCGACAGGGGGTTCAGCCCCAGCATTTT
size: -; V: TRBV10-1; J: TRBJ1-2; D: -; CDR3: CASRDGGFGANYGYTF; DNA: TGCGCCAGCAGGGACGGTGGTTTCGGGGCTAACTATGGCTACACCTTC
size: -; V: TRBV18; J: TRBJ1-4; D: TRBD1; CDR3: CASSHRQGDEKLFF; DNA: TGTGCCAGCTCTCACCGTCAGGGGGATGAAAAACTGTTTTTT
size: -; V: TRBV18; J: TRBJ1-2; D: -; CDR3: CASSPPKSNSPGYTF; DNA: TGTGCCAGCTCACCACCGAAATCGAACAGCCCTGGCTACACCTTC
size: -; V: TRBV30; J: TRBJ2-7; D: -; CDR3: CAWSGVGEQYF; DNA: TGTGCCTGGAGTGGTGTTGGGGAGCAGTACTTC
size: -; V: TRBV5-4; J: TRBJ2-7; D: -; CDR3: CASSLKQGRTYEQYF; DNA: TGTGCCAGCAGCTTGAAACAGGGTCGTACCTACGAGCAGTACTTC
size: -; V: TRBV5-1; J: TRBJ2-7; D: TRBD1; CDR3: CASTDRPGQGAYEQYF; DNA: TGCGCCAGCACGGACCGTCCGGGACAGGGGGCCTACGAGCAGTACTTC
size: few; V: TRBV5-1; J: TRBJ1-1; D: TRBD1; CDR3: CASSLAFGQGGTEAFF; DNA: TGCGCCAGCAGCTTGGCCTTTGGACAGGGAGGAACTGAAGCTTTCTTT
size: -; V: TRBV7-2; J: TRBJ1-2; D: -; CDR3: CASSLDGNANYGYTF; DNA: TGTGCCAGCAGCTTAGATGGGAATGCTAACTATGGCTACACCTTC
size: -; V: TRBV7-3; J: TRBJ1-1; D: -; CDR3: CASSQTSGSPLAFF; DNA: TGTGCCAGCAGCCAGACCAGCGGGTCCCCTTTAGCTTTCTTT
size: -; V: TRBV28; J: TRBJ1-4; D: -; CDR3: CATSGTTNEKLFF; DNA: TGTGCCACCTCGGGAACAACTAATGAAAAACTGTTTTTT
size: -; V: TRBV9; J: TRBJ1-2; D: -; CDR3: CASSRVGVSNYGYTF; DNA: TGTGCCAGCAGCCGTGTTGGGGTCAGTAACTATGGCTACACCTTC
size: few; V: TRBV6-1; J: TRBJ2-5; D: -; CDR3: CASSEAQGGQETQYF; DNA: TGTGCCAGCAGTGAAGCGCAAGGCGGCCAAGAGACCCAGTACTTC
size: -; V: TRBV4-2; J: TRBJ2-7; D: TRBD1; CDR3: CASSRDRVGPYEQYF; DNA: TGTGCCAGCAGCCGAGACAGGGTAGGCCCCTACGAGCAGTACTTC
size: once; V: TRBV15; J: TRBJ2-7; D: -; CDR3: CATSSLGAYEQYF; DNA: TGTGCCACCAGCAGCCTCGGGGCCTACGAGCAGTACTTC
size: -; V: TRBV10-3; J: TRBJ2-7; D: -; CDR3: CAISLTQHEQYF; DNA: TGTGCCATCAGCCTTACACAGCACGAGCAGTACTTC
size: few; V: TRBV18; J: TRBJ1-1; D: -; CDR3: CASSLGRGNTEAFF; DNA: TGTGCCAGCTCCCTCGGGAGGGGGAACACTGAAGCTTTCTTT
size: once; V: TRBV2; J: TRBJ2-1; D: -; CDR3: CASRGLLGNEQFF; DNA: TGTGCCAGCAGGGGACTTTTGGGCAATGAGCAGTTCTTC
size: once; V: TRBV2; J: TRBJ2-4; D: TRBD1; CDR3: CATMRGTGGAGGPKNIQYF; DNA: TGTGCCACTATGCGGGGGACAGGGGGCGCGGGTGGCCCCAAAAACATTCAGTACTTC
size: -; V: TRBV5-5; J: TRBJ1-1; D: -; CDR3: CASSLFNTEAFF; DNA: TGTGCCAGCAGCCTCTTTAACACTGAAGCTTTCTTT
size: -; V: TRBV15; J: TRBJ2-2; D: -; CDR3: CATSRRPVNTGELFF; DNA: TGTGCCACCAGCAGGAGGCCGGTGAACACCGGGGAGCTGTTTTTT
size: once; V: TRBV28; J: TRBJ2-3; D: TRBD2; CDR3: CASSLAGGTDTQYF; DNA: TGTGCCAGCAGTTTAGCGGGGGGCACAGATACGCAGTATTTT
size: -; V: TRBV19; J: TRBJ1-5; D: TRBD1; CDR3: CASRGGQAGNQPQHF; DNA: TGTGCCAGTAGAGGGGGACAGGCTGGCAATCAGCCCCAGCATTTT
size: -; V: TRBV28; J: TRBJ2-7; D: -; CDR3: CATIKGVNYEQYF; DNA: TGTGCCACGATCAAGGGCGTTAATTACGAGCAGTACTTC
size: -; V: TRBV28; J: TRBJ2-7; D: -; CDR3: CASRKAGGSYEQYF; DNA: TGTGCCAGCAGGAAGGCAGGGGGGTCCTACGAGCAGTACTTC
size: -; V: TRBV7-2; J: TRBJ1-4; D: -; CDR3: CASSLRGGKRSNEKLFF; DNA: TGTGCCAGCAGCTTACGTGGGGGGAAGAGGTCTAATGAAAAACTGTTTTTT
size: few; V: TRBV5-6; J: TRBJ1-2; D: -; CDR3: CASSYGYGYTF; DNA: TGTGCCAGCAGCTATGGCTATGGCTACACCTTC
size: -; V: TRBV18; J: TRBJ2-6; D: TRBD1; CDR3: CASSPMGWTGGSGANVLTF; DNA: TGTGCCAGCTCACCAATGGGGTGGACAGGGGGCTCTGGGGCCAACGTCCTGACTTTC
size: once; V: TRBV6-5; J: TRBJ1-2; D: -; CDR3: CASSARAGYGYTF; DNA: TGTGCCAGCAGTGCCAGGGCCGGGTATGGCTACACCTTC
size: -; V: TRBV11-2; J: TRBJ2-1; D: -; CDR3: CASSPPGRSNEQFF; DNA: TGTGCCAGCAGTCCACCAGGTCGTTCCAATGAGCAGTTCTTC
size: -; V: TRBV28; J: TRBJ1-5; D: TRBD1; CDR3: CASSLQGGADQPQHF; DNA: TGTGCCAGCAGTTTACAAGGGGGCGCGGATCAGCCCCAGCATTTT
size: -; V: TRBV29-1; J: TRBJ1-4; D: -; CDR3: CSVEKAARLFF; DNA: TGCAGCGTTGAGAAGGCGGCGAGACTGTTTTTT
size: -; V: TRBV5-1; J: TRBJ2-1; D: -; CDR3: CASSLVMGGEGSYNEQFF; DNA: TGCGCCAGCAGCTTGGTTATGGGCGGCGAAGGCTCCTACAATGAGCAGTTCTTC
size: -; V: TRBV4-3; J: TRBJ2-6; D: -; CDR3: CASSVSHSGANVLTF; DNA: TGCGCCAGCAGCGTCAGTCACTCTGGGGCCAACGTCCTGACTTTC
size: -; V: TRBV9; J: TRBJ2-7; D: TRBD1; CDR3: CASSVDRGAYEQYF; DNA: TGTGCCAGCAGCGTAGACAGGGGAGCCTACGAGCAGTACTTC
size: -; V: TRBV27; J: TRBJ1-2; D: TRBD1; CDR3: CASSSSRDRPYGYTF; DNA: TGTGCCAGCAGTTCATCCCGGGACAGACCCTATGGCTACACCTTC
size: -; V: TRBV4-2; J: TRBJ2-7; D: -; CDR3: CASSLETGYEQYF; DNA: TGTGCCAGCAGCCTTGAGACAGGTTACGAGCAGTACTTC
size: -; V: TRBV6-1; J: TRBJ1-5; D: -; CDR3: CASTADWGNQPQHF; DNA: TGTGCCAGCACGGCAGACTGGGGCAATCAGCCCCAGCATTTT
size: -; V: TRBV30; J: TRBJ1-4; D: -; CDR3: CARGGGTNEKLFF; DNA: TGTGCCCGGGGAGGGGGGACTAATGAAAAACTGTTTTTT
size: -; V: TRBV7-9; J: TRBJ2-3; D: TRBD2; CDR3: CASSFGLAGANTDTQYF; DNA: TGTGCCAGCAGCTTTGGACTAGCGGGGGCCAACACAGATACGCAGTATTTT
size: -; V: TRBV16; J: TRBJ1-3; D: -; CDR3: CASSQWQGNTIYF; DNA: TGTGCCAGCAGCCAATGGCAAGGAAACACCATATATTTT
size: -; V: TRBV28; J: TRBJ2-7; D: -; CDR3: CAAQQGRGEQYF; DNA: TGTGCCGCTCAGCAGGGCAGGGGCGAGCAGTACTTC
size: -; V: TRBV6-6; J: TRBJ1-4; D: -; CDR3: CASSRQDNFEKLFF; DNA: TGTGCCAGCAGTCGACAGGATAACTTCGAAAAACTGTTTTTT
size: -; V: TRBV27; J: TRBJ1-1; D: -; CDR3: CASSFRGVASEAFF; DNA: TGTGCCAGCAGTTTTCGGGGGGTGGCCTCTGAAGCTTTCTTT
size: -; V: TRBV5-1; J: TRBJ2-3; D: TRBD2; CDR3: CASSFVAGPSTDTQYF; DNA: TGCGCCAGCAGCTTCGTAGCGGGTCCTAGCACAGATACGCAGTATTTT
size: -; V: TRBV6-5; J: TRBJ1-2; D: -; CDR3: CASSYSGKGNGYTF; DNA: TGTGCCAGCAGTTACTCAGGGAAAGGCAATGGCTACACCTTC
size: -; V: TRBV7-2; J: TRBJ1-6; D: -; CDR3: CASSLIGVNSPLHF; DNA: TGTGCCAGCAGCTTAATCGGCGTAAATTCACCCCTCCACTTT
size: -; V: TRBV30; J: TRBJ2-2; D: -; CDR3: CAWSALVRVNTGELFF; DNA: TGTGCCTGGAGTGCGTTAGTCAGGGTAAACACCGGGGAGCTGTTTTTT
size: once; V: TRBV15; J: TRBJ2-1; D: TRBD1; CDR3: CATSRVIGTGTNEQFF; DNA: TGTGCCACCAGCAGAGTAATCGGGACAGGGACCAATGAGCAGTTCTTC
size: -; V: TRBV29-1; J: TRBJ2-1; D: TRBD2; CDR3: CSGLNSGGRDEQFF; DNA: TGCAGCGGGTTAAATAGCGGGGGGCGGGATGAGCAGTTCTTC